The 18 T cell receptor beta chains below all came from one sample that was sequenced in a study of identical twins listed by TCRdb under 2016. The library was generated by 5' RACE. The data were produced on an Illumina HiSeq 2000. TCRdb reprocessing: public reads trimmed at Q25 with fastp, clones called with MiXCR, in-frame beta chains kept. Identical CDR3 protein sequences are pooled into one entry, listed with their most common genes and DNA. This sample is represented by nearly 900,000 distinct CDR3 sequences; 9% to 15% of them were singletons. Of the sample, around 1.5% is held by the ten largest clones. The sample was also reused in another study, on yellow fever vaccine responses in identical twins.

The sample consisted of PBMCs. The receptors shown here come from a young woman in good health.

This chain joins TRBV11-3 and TRBJ1-1, with a possible D match to TRBD1 (5 bases). V was pared by 5 bases and J by 0 bases, with 10 bases between. CDR1 and CDR2 from the germline V gene are SGHNT and YENEEA. CDR3 length: 14 residues. The CDR3 nucleotides read TGTGCCAGCAGCCACGACAGAATGAACACTGAAGCTTTCTTT. Its translation: CASSHDRMNTEAFF.

The gene calls are TRBV7-8 and TRBJ1-2; no firm D call. Trimming cost V 1 base and J 10 bases, with 10 bases left between them. Germline V CDR1 and CDR2: SGHVS, FQNEAQ. The CDR3 loop spans 12 amino acids. CDR3 sequence reads: CASSLGQQVYTF. As DNA, the CDR3 is TGTGCCAGCAGCTTAGGTCAGCAAGTCTACACCTTC.

This clonotype was seen a handful of times. The chain combines TRBV7-8 with TRBJ1-3; D ambiguous. Germline V CDR1 and CDR2: SGHVS, FQNEAQ. The CDR3 contains 15 residues. V was cut by 6 bases and J by 0 bases, with 12 bases left in between. CDR3 DNA: TGTGCCAGCAGATCTTTTGAGTTCTCTGGAAACACCATATATTTT. The encoded protein is CASRSFEFSGNTIYF.

J is TRBJ2-7 and V is TRBV10-1; possibly TRBD1 for D (5 bases). CDR1 is WNHNN and CDR2 is SYGVQD in the germline V gene (reference sequence). The germline V and J ends were trimmed by 7 bases and 0 bases, with 16 bases remaining between them. The CDR3 runs to 15 residues. CDR3 residues: CASTTADSYSYEQYV. The CDR3 DNA reads as TGCGCCAGCACCACTGCTGACAGTTACTCCTACGAGCAGTACGTC.

This rearrangement joins TRBV7-8 to TRBJ2-1; D is possibly TRBD2 (5 bases). Trimming stripped 6 bases from V and 9 bases from J, with 18 bases between. CDR3 length: 14 residues. The germline CDR1 and CDR2 sequences are SGHVS and FQNEAQ. The CDR3 loop reads CASSGGLSRSEQFF. In DNA form, the CDR3 reads TGTGCCAGCAGTGGTGGACTCAGCCGCAGTGAGCAGTTCTTC.

This clonotype has only a few counts. The gene calls are TRBV27 and TRBJ2-5; the D gene is possibly TRBD2 (5 bases). This CDR3 comprises 15 residues. The germline V and J ends were trimmed by 6 bases and 0 bases, with 14 bases remaining between them. CDR1 and CDR2 from the germline V gene are MNHEY and SMNVEV (reference sequence). CDR3: CASSQRRSYQETQYF. DNA for the CDR3: TGTGCCAGCAGCCAAAGGAGGTCGTACCAAGAGACCCAGTACTTC.

The chain has TRBV10-3 and TRBJ2-1; no reliable D call. The germline gives CDR1 ENHRY, CDR2 SYGVKD. V lost 10 bases to trimming and J lost 8 bases, with 12 bases between them. The CDR3 consists of 11 residues. CDR3 protein: CATGLSDEQFF. CDR3 sequence (DNA): TGTGCCACCGGCCTTTCCGATGAGCAGTTCTTC.

The V gene is TRBV12-3 or TRBV12-4, the J gene TRBJ2-5; TRBD1 aligns across 9 bases. Trimming took 7 bases from V and 13 from J; bases not matched to a gene: 16. The CDR3 length is 14 residues. This chain's CDR3 is CASKTGTGSDRLYF. The CDR3 region has the DNA TGTGCCAGCAAGACCGGGACAGGGTCCGACCGCCTGTACTTC.

A few counts support this clonotype. This rearrangement joins TRBV20-1 to TRBJ2-3; no clear D gene. This CDR3 contains 16 residues. V lost 0 bases, J lost 0 bases, and 13 bases lay in between. Per germline, CDR1 DFQATT and CDR2 SNEGSKA (reference sequence). The CDR3 bases are TGCAGTGCTAGAGATGGGCACAGAAAAAGCACAGATACGCAGTATTTT. Its translation is CSARDGHRKSTDTQYF.

This clonotype showed up just a few times. The rearrangement joins TRBV24-1 to TRBJ1-2; 7 bases fit TRBD1. The junction had 12 bases not matched to a gene; V was cut back by 6 bases and J by 6 bases. There are 15 residues in the CDR3. Germline CDR1 reads KGHDR; CDR2 reads SFDVKD. CDR3 amino acids: CATSRAAGTVDGYTF. The CDR3 region has the DNA TGTGCCACCAGTAGAGCCGCCGGGACAGTCGATGGCTACACCTTC.

This clonotype was seen a few times. The rearrangement links TRBV27 to TRBJ2-7, with D perhaps TRBD2 (5 bases). Per the germline V gene, CDR1 is MNHEY and CDR2 is SMNVEV (reference sequence). With 5 bases removed from V and 5 bases from J, the gap between germline ends came to 10 bases. The CDR3 covers 12 residues. CDR3 region: CASSGSRDEQYF. DNA for the CDR3: TGTGCCAGCAGTGGGAGTCGCGACGAGCAGTACTTC.

This clonotype was detected only a few times. This sequence joins TRBV3-1 and TRBJ2-3, with 9 nucleotides matching TRBD2. There are 21 residues in the CDR3. V was clipped by 4 bases and J by 4 bases; unmatched bases: 24. The V gene's germline CDR1 is LGHDT and CDR2 YNNKEL (reference sequence). CDR3 sequence reads: CASSRLPKITASGIGPDTQYF. CDR3 DNA: TGTGCCAGCAGCCGACTACCGAAAATTACCGCTAGCGGGATTGGGCCAGATACGCAGTATTTT.

This clonotype was seen many times. The rearrangement joins TRBV28 to TRBJ1-5, with TRBD1 matching 7 bases. J lost 4 bases, V lost 1 base, and 4 bases had no gene match. The CDR3 runs to 15 residues. Germline lookup yields CDR1 MDHEN and CDR2 SYDVKM. For the CDR3, the DNA is TGTGCCAGCAGTTTATACAGGGGCCCTAATCAGCCCCAGCATTTT. This gives the protein CASSLYRGPNQPQHF.

This clonotype was found a few times. The chain recombines TRBV20-1 with TRBJ2-2; 7 nucleotides match TRBD1. This CDR3 is 15 amino acids long. V trimming: 0 bases; J trimming: 4 bases; junction bases outside the gene matches: 5. Germline V lookup: CDR1 DFQATT, CDR2 SNEGSKA (reference sequence). In nucleotides, the CDR3 is TGCAGTGCTAGAGACCAGCCAGGGGGCACCGGGGAGCTGTTTTTT. It yields the protein CSARDQPGGTGELFF.

This clonotype was found many times. The chain has TRBV28 and TRBJ1-5, with a possible D match to TRBD1 (6 bases). The CDR3 spans 16 residues. Deletions cut 8 bases from V and 4 bases from J, with 21 bases between. The germline gives CDR1 MDHEN, CDR2 SYDVKM. CDR3 loop: CASVRIRDNQNQPQHF. The DNA for the CDR3 is TGTGCCAGCGTTCGGATCCGGGACAACCAGAATCAGCCCCAGCATTTT. Drawing the rest from reference TRBV28 and TRBJ1-5, the complete variable domain is DVKVTQSSRYLVKRTGEKVFLECVQDMDHENMFWYRQDPGLGLRLIYFSYDVKMKEKGDIPEGYSVSREKKERFSLILESASTNQTSMYLCASVRIRDNQNQPQHFGDGTRLSIL.

This clonotype was detected many times. The gene calls are TRBV27 and TRBJ1-5; D uncertain. The CDR3 length is 16 residues. In germline, CDR1 is MNHEY, CDR2 SMNVEV (reference sequence). V lost 5 bases, J lost 1 base, and 15 bases lay in between. CDR3: CASSPAGRLSNQPQHF. DNA of the CDR3: TGTGCCAGCAGTCCCGCGGGTCGCTTAAGCAATCAGCCCCAGCATTTT.

This rearrangement joins TRBV9 to TRBJ1-3, with D maybe TRBD1 (5 bases). V was trimmed by 0 bases and J by 4 bases, leaving 11 bases between them. The V gene's germline CDR1 is SGDLS and CDR2 YYNGEE. The CDR3 is 15 amino acids. The CDR3: CASSVGGTPGNTIYF. CDR3 nucleotides: TGTGCCAGCAGCGTAGGGGGGACCCCCGGAAACACCATATATTTT.

The genes are TRBV6-5 and TRBJ2-4; the match to TRBD1 covers 11 bases. V shed 4 bases, J shed 15 bases, and the junction held 14 bases outside the gene matches. Germline V gene data show CDR1 as MNHEY and CDR2 as SVGAGI. The CDR3 runs to 15 residues. As DNA, the CDR3 is TGTGCCAGCAGTTCCTACCCTGGACAGGGGGCTGAACGGTACTTC. This translates into CASSSYPGQGAERYF.